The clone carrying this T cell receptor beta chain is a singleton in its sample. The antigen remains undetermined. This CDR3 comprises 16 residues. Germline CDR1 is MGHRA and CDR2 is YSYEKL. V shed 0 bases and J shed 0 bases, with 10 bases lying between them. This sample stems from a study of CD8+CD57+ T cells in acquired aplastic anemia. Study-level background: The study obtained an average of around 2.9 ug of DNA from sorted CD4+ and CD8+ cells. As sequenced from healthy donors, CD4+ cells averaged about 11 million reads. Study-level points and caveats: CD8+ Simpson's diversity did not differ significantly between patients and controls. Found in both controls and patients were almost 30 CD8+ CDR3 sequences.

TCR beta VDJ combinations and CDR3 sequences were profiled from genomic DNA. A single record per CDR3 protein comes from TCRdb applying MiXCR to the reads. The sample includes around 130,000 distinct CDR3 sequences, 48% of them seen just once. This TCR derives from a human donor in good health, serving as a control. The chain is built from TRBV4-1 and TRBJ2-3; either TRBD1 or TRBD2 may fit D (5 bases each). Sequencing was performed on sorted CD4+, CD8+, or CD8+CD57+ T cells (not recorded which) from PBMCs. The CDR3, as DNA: TGCGCCAGCAGCCAAGACTGGGGCGGGAGCACAGATACGCAGTATTTT. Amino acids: CASSQDWGGSTDTQYF.